These 16 T cell receptor beta chains came from one sample sequenced in a study of blood T cell repertoires in COVID-19. Only in-frame clones appear in the TCRdb table, and some are missing; sequencing was by immunoSEQ multiplex PCR. The sample has 200,000 to 250,000 clones; under 90% are singletons. Sequencing used peripheral blood. Receptor source: a woman at least 80 years old with acute or convalescent COVID-19.

The V and J genes are TRBV3-1 (or the pseudogene TRBV3-2) and TRBJ2-7; D call uncertain. V was shortened by 4 bases and J by 0 bases, with 16 bases between the two germline ends. CDR3 length: 16 residues. Germline CDR1 LGHDT, CDR2 YNNKEL (reference sequence). The CDR3 nucleotides are TGTGCCAGCAGCCTTCTTAAGGTGCGGTTCTCCTACGAGCAGTACTTC. Protein: CASSLLKVRFSYEQYF.

This clone appeared a single time. The rearrangement links TRBV6-5 to TRBJ1-1; the match to TRBD1 covers 9 bases. The length of the CDR3 is 14 residues. Germline assignment: CDR1 MNHEY and CDR2 SVGAGI. V was clipped by 6 bases and J by 4 bases; unmatched bases: 6. CDR3 amino acids: CASRTQGAPTEAFF. As DNA, the CDR3 is TGTGCCAGCAGGACACAGGGGGCCCCCACTGAAGCTTTCTTT.

The chain carries TRBV10-3 and TRBJ2-1; the D gene is possibly TRBD2 (5 bases). Trimming stripped 0 bases from V and 5 bases from J, with 11 bases between. This CDR3 has 15 residues. CDR1 and CDR2 from the germline V gene are ENHRY and SYGVKD. Here the CDR3 reads CAISESSDGNNEQFF. CDR3 coding DNA: TGTGCCATCAGTGAGTCCTCCGACGGGAACAATGAGCAGTTCTTC.

The V call is TRBV28, the J call TRBJ2-5; tentative D call: TRBD2 (5 bases). Germline CDR1 is MDHEN and CDR2 is SYDVKM. V was cut by 4 bases and J by 4 bases, with 19 bases left in between. CDR3 length: 16 amino acids. The CDR3 nucleotides read TGTGCCAGCAGTTCCCGGGATCCCAGGTTGCGAGAGACCCAGTACTTC. This gives the protein CASSSRDPRLRETQYF.

CDR3 in amino acids: CASSLSSGQETQYF. In DNA form, the CDR3 reads TGTGCCAGCAGCTTATCAAGCGGACAAGAGACCCAGTACTTC. J is TRBJ2-5 and V is TRBV7-6, with D maybe TRBD2 (5 bases). Trimming removed 2 bases from V and 2 bases from J, with 9 bases in between. Germline assignment: CDR1 SGHVS and CDR2 FNYEAQ. The length of the CDR3 is 14 residues. The whole variable domain, filled in from reference TRBV7-6 and TRBJ2-5, reads GAGVSQSPRYKVTKRGQDVALRCDPISGHVSLYWYRQALGQGPEFLTYFNYEAQQDKSGLPNDRFSAERPEGSISTLTIQRTEQRDSAMYRCASSLSSGQETQYFGPGTRLLVL.

The CDR3 DNA is TGTGCCAGCAGCTGGGGGACAGGGATGAACACTGAAGCTTTCTTT. Protein: CASSWGTGMNTEAFF. This chain connects TRBV5-8 to TRBJ1-1, with TRBD1 identical over 9 bases. Germline values: CDR1 SGHTS, CDR2 YDEGEE. V lost 3 bases to trimming and J lost 0 bases; unmatched junction nucleotides: 3. CDR3 length equals 15 residues.

V usage is TRBV7-3 and J usage is TRBJ2-3; 8 bases agree with TRBD2. The V and J ends lost 4 bases and 6 bases, in that order; junction bases with no gene match: 6. The CDR3 is 14 residues long. Germline V CDR1 and CDR2: SGHTA, FQGTGA. CDR3 amino acids: CASSSPGGRDTQYF. The CDR3 DNA reads as TGTGCCAGCAGCTCCCCGGGGGGGAGGGATACGCAGTATTTT.

Note on this clone: As the CDR3 is not closed by the conserved phenylalanine or tryptophan, this likely results from a read error. The DNA is left out, because the CDR3 cannot be placed on it with certainty; the CDR3 is given as TCRdb lists it. The chain couples TRBV19 to TRBJ1-5. The germline CDR1 and CDR2 sequences are LNHDA and SQIVND (reference sequence). The CDR3 totals 13 residues, both ends included. This CDR3 is CASNLHGGGQISL.

This clone was detected only once. The chain couples TRBV3-1 (or the pseudogene TRBV3-2) to TRBJ1-1, with D perhaps matching TRBD1 (5 bases). With 1 base removed from V and 6 bases from J, the gap between germline ends came to 9 bases. The CDR3 has 13 residues. Germline V CDR1 and CDR2: LGHDT, YNNKEL (reference sequence). The DNA for the CDR3 is TGTGCCAGCAGCCAAGGCGGGGGGGCTGAAGCTTTCTTT. Its translation: CASSQGGGAEAFF.

The J gene is TRBJ2-7, the V gene TRBV5-5; TRBD1 agrees at 7 bases. After removal of 4 bases from V and 5 bases from J, the junction contained 9 bases not matched to a gene. The CDR3 extends over 14 amino acids. The V gene's germline CDR1 is SGHKS and CDR2 YYEKEE (reference sequence). CDR3: CASSPTTGQHEQYF. The CDR3 nucleotides are TGTGCCAGCAGCCCGACGACAGGGCAACACGAGCAGTACTTC.

This rearrangement joins TRBV11-3 to TRBJ1-1; no clear D gene. From germline, CDR1 is SGHNT and CDR2 YENEEA. V lost 5 bases and J 4 bases, leaving 14 bases between the germline ends. The CDR3 runs to 14 residues. CDR3 residues: CASSPQQVATEAFF. The CDR3 DNA is TGTGCCAGCAGCCCTCAGCAGGTTGCCACTGAAGCTTTCTTT.

This clone was recorded many times. V usage is TRBV7-9 and J usage is TRBJ2-1; possibly TRBD2 for D (5 bases). Germline V gene sequence: CDR1 SEHNR, CDR2 FQNEAQ (reference sequence). The length of the CDR3 is 16 residues. Trimming took off 1 base at V and 2 bases at J, with 12 bases between the two ends. CDR3 coding DNA: TGTGCCAGCAGCTTAGTTCCGAGGGCAGCCTACAATGAGCAGTTCTTC. It translates to CASSLVPRAAYNEQFF.

The chain employs TRBV28 and TRBJ1-2, with TRBD1 as a possible D gene (5 bases). The germline gives CDR1 MDHEN, CDR2 SYDVKM. The germline V and J ends were trimmed by 4 bases and 4 bases, with 16 bases remaining between them. CDR3 length equals 15 residues. Written as DNA, the CDR3 is TGTGCCAGCAGTTACACCGGGGGACGGGGCTATGGCTACACCTTC. It is translated as CASSYTGGRGYGYTF.

CDR3 residues: CASSPHTSSYEQYF. CDR3 in DNA: TGTGCCAGCAGCCCCCACACAAGCTCCTACGAGCAGTACTTC. The chain has TRBV6-5 and TRBJ2-7; D gene uncertain. The CDR3 has 14 residues. Looked up from germline, CDR1 is MNHEY and CDR2 is SVGAGI. V shed 6 bases and J shed 0 bases, with 12 bases lying between them.

The chain links TRBV5-1 to TRBJ2-2, with D unresolved. The CDR3 totals 15 residues. Germline lookup yields CDR1 SGHRS and CDR2 YFSETQ. Trimming cost V 3 bases and J 2 bases, with 11 bases left between them. CDR3 sequence reads: CASSYEEPNTGELFF. CDR3 DNA sequence: TGCGCCAGCAGCTACGAGGAACCTAACACCGGGGAGCTGTTTTTT.

This clone was picked up a small number of times. The genes are TRBV7-8 and TRBJ1-5; D gene uncertain. V shed 3 bases and J shed 5 bases, with 8 bases lying between them. The V gene's germline CDR1 is SGHVS and CDR2 FQNEAQ. The CDR3 extends over 13 amino acids. The CDR3 region is CASSFRQDQPQHF. CDR3 sequence (DNA): TGTGCCAGCAGCTTCCGTCAGGATCAGCCCCAGCATTTT.